Below, 29 T cell receptor beta chains from the same sample are listed, as sequenced in a study of chronic HIV infection and antiretroviral therapy. TCRdb reanalysed the 5' RACE reads using MiXCR and keeps one entry per CDR3 protein. The sample contains about 38,000 distinct CDR3 sequences, roughly 7.6% of which appear only once. Sequencing used peripheral blood. These receptors came from an adult who had HIV and had not received antiretroviral therapy, or was an uninfected healthy control (not recorded which).

Many counts were recorded for this clonotype. This chain links TRBV27 with TRBJ1-2; TRBD1 is a possible D gene (5 bases). This CDR3 comprises 13 residues. The V gene lost 6 bases and the J gene lost 4 bases, with 12 bases spanning the gap. Germline CDR1 reads MNHEY; CDR2 reads SMNVEV (reference sequence). CDR3 sequence: CASSRRDGYGYTF. CDR3 sequence (DNA): TGTGCCAGCAGCCGCCGGGACGGCTATGGCTACACCTTC.

On this clonotype: One end of the junction does not line up with germline, which may come from a read error. V and J are TRBV30 and TRBJ1-1; D call uncertain. Germline loops: CDR1 GTSNPN, CDR2 SVGIG (reference sequence). The CDR3 loop spans 14 amino acids. DNA of the CDR3: TGTGCCTGGAACCCCTCTGCGTTGAACACTGAAACTTTCTTT. It yields the protein CAWNPSALNTETFF.

This clonotype was observed a handful of times. The chain carries TRBV28 and TRBJ2-5; D may be TRBD2 (6 bases). Germline values: CDR1 MDHEN, CDR2 SYDVKM. V was pared by 8 bases and J by 4 bases, with 17 bases between. There are 14 residues in the CDR3. CDR3 residues: CASANSAGGETQYF. The DNA for the CDR3 is TGTGCCAGCGCTAACTCCGCCGGGGGAGAGACCCAGTACTTC. Drawing the rest from reference TRBV28 and TRBJ2-5, the complete variable domain is DVKVTQSSRYLVKRTGEKVFLECVQDMDHENMFWYRQDPGLGLRLIYFSYDVKMKEKGDIPEGYSVSREKKERFSLILESASTNQTSMYLCASANSAGGETQYFGPGTRLLVL.

The chain combines TRBV5-4 with TRBJ2-5; D possibly corresponds to TRBD1 (6 bases). Trimming took 0 bases from V and 4 from J, leaving 7 bases between them. CDR3 length equals 13 residues. CDR1 is SGHNT and CDR2 is YYREEE in the germline V gene (reference sequence). CDR3 DNA sequence: TGTGCCAGCAGCTTGGCCAGGGGAGAGACCCAGTACTTC. Encoded protein: CASSLARGETQYF.

This clonotype has ten or more counts. This chain joins TRBV10-3 and TRBJ2-5; TRBD1 might be the D (6 bases). The CDR3 runs to 15 residues. Between the trimmed V and J ends, which lost 3 bases and 2 bases, there was a span of 13 bases. CDR1 and CDR2 (germline): ENHRY, SYGVKD. The chain's CDR3 is CAISDRTGSQETQYF. In DNA form, the CDR3 reads TGTGCCATCAGTGACCGCACAGGGTCTCAAGAGACCCAGTACTTC.

This clonotype occurred many times. This rearrangement joins TRBV5-1 to TRBJ1-4; D is uncertain. V dropped 0 bases and J dropped 1 base, with 1 base sitting between them. The CDR3 sequence is 13 residues long. Germline V gene data show CDR1 as SGHRS and CDR2 as YFSETQ. The CDR3 is CASSLETNEKLFF. The CDR3 region has the DNA TGCGCCAGCAGCTTGGAAACTAATGAAAAACTGTTTTTT.

The V and J genes are TRBV6-5 and TRBJ2-2; D call uncertain. The CDR3 sequence is 16 residues long. V was shortened by 3 bases and J by 0 bases, with 11 bases between the two germline ends. Germline CDR1 reads MNHEY; CDR2 reads SVGAGI. CDR3 sequence: CASSYSQSANTGELFF. The CDR3 DNA sequence: TGTGCCAGCAGTTATAGCCAGAGTGCGAACACCGGGGAGCTGTTTTTT.

The table lists this clonotype with a few counts. The chain joins TRBV4-2 to TRBJ2-7; 8 nucleotides align to TRBD1. CDR3 length: 15 residues. CDR1 is LGHNA, CDR2 YNFKEQ, per germline. Trimming took 1 base from V and 1 from J; bases not matched to a gene: 3. CDR3 protein: CASSQVQGASYEQYF. DNA for the CDR3: TGTGCCAGCAGCCAAGTTCAGGGGGCATCCTACGAGCAGTACTTC.

This clonotype was detected many times. The genes are TRBV12-3 or TRBV12-4 and TRBJ1-6; 7 bases fit TRBD1. The J segment lost 10 bases and the V segment lost 4 bases, leaving 13 bases of the junction unmatched. The CDR3 has 16 residues. For the CDR3, the DNA is TGTGCCAGCAGTTATTATTCGGCAGGGGGAGACTCACCCCTCCACTTT. It specifies CASSYYSAGGDSPLHF.

This clonotype occurred a few times. The chain has TRBV7-2 and TRBJ1-6; tentatively, D is TRBD1 (6 bases). V lost 0 bases, J lost 0 bases, and 9 bases lay in between. The CDR3 length is 17 residues. CDR1 and CDR2 from the germline V gene are SGHTA and FQGNSA. The CDR3 DNA reads TGTGCCAGCAGCTTAGCGGTCAGGGGCTCCTATAATTCACCCCTCCACTTT. This gives the protein CASSLAVRGSYNSPLHF.

The chain carries TRBV7-2 and TRBJ2-7; D tentatively fits TRBD1 or TRBD2 (5 bases each). Germline V lookup: CDR1 SGHTA, CDR2 FQGNSA. The CDR3 spans 16 residues. V dropped 2 bases and J dropped 7 bases, with 21 bases sitting between them. This CDR3 reads CASSLSTGTPAQEQYF. The CDR3 nucleotides read TGTGCCAGCAGCTTATCCACCGGGACCCCCGCCCAGGAGCAGTACTTC.

This clonotype occurred a few times. The chain carries TRBV28 and TRBJ2-3; 12 bases line up with TRBD2. The CDR3 has 13 amino acids. Looked up from germline, CDR1 is MDHEN and CDR2 is SYDVKM. V shed 9 bases, J shed 4 bases, and the junction held 2 bases outside the gene matches. The CDR3 sequence is CASRLAGADTQYF. The CDR3 coding sequence is TGTGCCAGTCGACTAGCGGGAGCAGATACGCAGTATTTT. The complete variable domain, with remaining parts taken from reference TRBV28 and TRBJ2-3, reads DVKVTQSSRYLVKRTGEKVFLECVQDMDHENMFWYRQDPGLGLRLIYFSYDVKMKEKGDIPEGYSVSREKKERFSLILESASTNQTSMYLCASRLAGADTQYFGPGTRLTVL.

This clonotype was seen a few times. The chain links TRBV6-2 or TRBV6-3 to TRBJ2-1; 8 bases fit TRBD1. CDR1 and CDR2 from the germline V gene are MNHEY and SVGEGT. This CDR3 comprises 13 residues. V lost 5 bases, J lost 10 bases, and 7 bases stayed unmatched. The CDR3 sequence: CASSTAGGGEQFF. In DNA form, the CDR3 reads TGTGCCAGCAGTACCGCAGGGGGCGGGGAGCAGTTCTTC.

Comments on this clonotype: A much larger clone sits a single nucleotide away, making a read error possible. The chain combines TRBV28 with TRBJ2-7; D unclear. The V and J ends lost 4 bases and 0 bases respectively, with 7 bases between them. Germline CDR1 is MDHEN and CDR2 is SYDVKM. The CDR3 covers 13 residues. CDR3 nucleotide sequence: TGTGCCAGCAGTTCCAGACGCTCCTACGAGCAGTACTTC. Its protein product is CASSSRRSYEQYF.

This clonotype occurred a few times. CDR3 DNA sequence: TGTGCCACCCGGGAAGGGGGCACTGAAGCTTTCTTT. It encodes CATREGGTEAFF. This chain joins TRBV28 and TRBJ1-1, with a tentative D call TRBD1 (6 bases). V was pared by 10 bases and J by 4 bases, with 13 bases between. Germline V gene lookup returns CDR1 MDHEN and CDR2 SYDVKM. The CDR3 extends over 12 amino acids.

This clonotype was recorded many times. This rearrangement joins TRBV28 to TRBJ1-5; tentatively, D is TRBD1 (5 bases). There are 14 residues in the CDR3. V was clipped by 3 bases and J by 4 bases, with 10 bases between them. CDR1 and CDR2 (germline): MDHEN, SYDVKM. This CDR3 reads CASSFRDSNQPQHF. CDR3 bases: TGTGCCAGCAGTTTCCGGGACTCAAATCAGCCCCAGCATTTT. Variable domain in full (rest from reference TRBV28 and TRBJ1-5): DVKVTQSSRYLVKRTGEKVFLECVQDMDHENMFWYRQDPGLGLRLIYFSYDVKMKEKGDIPEGYSVSREKKERFSLILESASTNQTSMYLCASSFRDSNQPQHFGDGTRLSIL.

This clonotype was picked up many times. CDR3: CASSTSGTNTGELFF. The CDR3 nucleotides read TGTGCCAGCAGCACGAGCGGGACCAACACCGGGGAGCTGTTTTTT. This rearrangement joins TRBV9 to TRBJ2-2; the match to TRBD2 covers 7 bases. CDR1 is SGDLS, CDR2 YYNGEE, per germline. This CDR3 spans 15 amino acids. Losses at the gene ends were 4 bases for V and 2 bases for J; bases not matched to a gene: 5.

This clonotype was counted only a few times. This chain links TRBV28 with TRBJ2-1; TRBD2 agrees at 7 bases. After removal of 2 bases from V and 6 bases from J, the junction contained 4 bases not matched to a gene. Germline-derived CDR1 and CDR2 are MDHEN and SYDVKM. There are 14 residues in the CDR3. The CDR3 is CASSLLREFNEQFF. The CDR3 DNA reads TGTGCCAGCAGTTTACTGCGGGAGTTCAATGAGCAGTTCTTC.

This clonotype was detected a few times. The CDR3 loop is CSVERTAEQFF. The DNA of the CDR3 is TGCAGCGTTGAGCGTACCGCCGAGCAGTTCTTC. The rearrangement links TRBV29-1 to TRBJ2-1; D is undetermined. The V end was cut by 3 bases, the J end by 10 bases, with 10 bases between. CDR3 length: 11 residues. Germline-derived CDR1 and CDR2 are SQVTM and ANQGSEA.

In its sample, this clonotype was seen a few times. The genes are TRBV2 and TRBJ1-2, with D tentatively TRBD1 (5 bases). Looked up from germline, CDR1 is SNHLY and CDR2 is FYNNEI. V was cut by 7 bases and J by 0 bases, with 18 bases left in between. The CDR3 spans 16 residues. CDR3 sequence: CASTPLQTDTNYGYTF. The CDR3 DNA follows: TGTGCCAGCACCCCCCTTCAGACAGATACTAACTATGGCTACACCTTC.

This clonotype has just a few counts. The chain uses TRBV20-1 and TRBJ2-3; possibly TRBD1 for D (5 bases). Per the germline V gene, CDR1 is DFQATT and CDR2 is SNEGSKA (reference sequence). The V end was cut by 1 base, the J end by 4 bases, with 12 bases between. The CDR3 is made up of 14 amino acids. The CDR3 reads CSARAADRSDTQYF. In DNA, the CDR3 is TGCAGTGCTAGAGCCGCCGACAGATCAGATACGCAGTATTTT.

This clonotype was picked up a small number of times. The V and J genes are TRBV6-1 and TRBJ2-3, with D possibly being TRBD1 (6 bases). Germline lookup yields CDR1 MNHNS and CDR2 SASEGT. Trimming shortened V by 6 bases and J by 0 bases, and 10 bases separated the two germline ends. The CDR3 has 14 amino acids. In nucleotides, the CDR3 is TGTGCCAGCAGCGGACAGCTTAGCACAGATACGCAGTATTTT. It yields the protein CASSGQLSTDTQYF.

Concerning this clonotype itself: A much larger clone lies a single base off, so this may be a read error. The rearrangement uses TRBV27 and TRBJ2-5, with D unclear. CDR1 MNHEY and CDR2 SMNVEV come from the germline V gene (reference sequence). CDR3 length: 9 residues. The ends were cut back, 8 bases at V and 4 bases at J, with 2 bases in the middle. The CDR3 DNA follows: TGTGCCAGCCCAGAGACCCAGTACTTC. Translating it yields CASPETQYF.

V gene TRBV2 combines with J gene TRBJ2-3, with a weak D call TRBD1 (5 bases). V was clipped by 7 bases and J by 6 bases, with 14 bases between them. Looked up from germline, CDR1 is SNHLY and CDR2 is FYNNEI. This CDR3 comprises 13 residues. The CDR3, as DNA: TGTGCCAGCACCCTGATTGGGGCCGATACGCAGTATTTT. Protein: CASTLIGADTQYF.

This clonotype was picked up many times. The gene calls are TRBV28 and TRBJ2-1; 7 nucleotides agree with TRBD2. This CDR3 region has 15 residues. The V gene's germline CDR1 is MDHEN and CDR2 SYDVKM. Germline trimming cut 3 bases from V and 4 bases from J; bases unmatched to any gene: 6. The CDR3 DNA follows: TGTGCCAGCAGTTTCGTGACTAGCAGTTACAATGAGCAGTTCTTC. It encodes CASSFVTSSYNEQFF.

This clonotype has at least ten counts. The rearrangement joins TRBV6-1 to TRBJ2-3; 8 nucleotides align to TRBD2. The CDR3 is 15 amino acids. With V trimmed by 6 bases and J by 3 bases, 8 bases remained unmatched. Per the germline V gene, CDR1 is MNHNS and CDR2 is SASEGT. The CDR3 DNA reads as TGTGCCAGCAGGATAGGTAGCGGGAATACAGATACGCAGTATTTT. Its protein product is CASRIGSGNTDTQYF.

This clonotype was counted a single time. The conserved final phenylalanine or tryptophan is absent from the CDR3, which likely points to a read error. The gene calls are TRBV28 and TRBJ2-7; 11 bases map to TRBD2. Germline V gene sequence: CDR1 MDHEN, CDR2 SYDVKM. Trimming removed 1 base from V and 4 bases from J; junction bases left unmatched: 6. This CDR3 is built from 16 residues. The CDR3 nucleotides read TGTGCCAGCAGTTTATACGGGACTAGCGGAGTATACGAGCAGTACTTA. This encodes CASSLYGTSGVYEQYL.

Ten or more counts support this clonotype. The V call is TRBV29-1, the J call TRBJ2-2; no clear D. The germline V gene has CDR1 SQVTM and CDR2 ANQGSEA. The CDR3 is made up of 12 amino acids. Trimming shortened V by 2 bases and J by 8 bases, and 9 bases separated the two germline ends. In DNA form, the CDR3 reads TGCAGCGTTGAACGGCGGACGGGGGAGCTGTTTTTT. It specifies CSVERRTGELFF.

This clonotype has ten or more counts. The chain joins TRBV28 to TRBJ2-7; D gene ambiguous. V was cut by 8 bases and J by 3 bases, with 11 bases left in between. CDR3 length: 12 residues. Germline-derived CDR1 and CDR2 are MDHEN and SYDVKM. The CDR3 DNA reads as TGTGCCAGCCAAAGTTCCGACTACGAGCAGTACTTC. It translates to CASQSSDYEQYF.